This T cell receptor beta chain was identified in a study of shared clonotypes between healthy human individuals. Overall study context: Three plates were used per donor for CD4 naive, three for CD4 memory, two for CD8 naive and one for CD8 memory. Study observations and caveats: Generation probability values for non-shared clonotypes were lower than those for clonotypes shared by all four donors.

Details on this clone: Its antigen is still unknown.

Trimming took 0 bases from V and 8 from J, leaving 17 bases between them. Germline V gene lookup returns CDR1 LGHNA and CDR2 YSLEER. This CDR3 region has 16 residues. It was into CD45RA+ naive and CD45RA-negative memory subsets that the CD4+ cells were split. TCRdb's table, derived via immunoSEQ multiplex PCR, lists solely in-frame clones and lacks some. The data contain 2 million to 3 million clones, over 85% of them singletons. V gene TRBV4-3 combines with J gene TRBJ2-4; tentatively, D is TRBD2 (5 bases). The receptor comes from a man aged 18 to 30 in good health. Some clones in this sample may be carry-over from other donors' samples. Sequencing was done on a sample of naive CD4+ T cells from PBMCs. This sample's subset: CD45RA+ positively selected. In DNA, the CDR3 is TGCGCCAGCAGCCAAGACGCACTAGTAGGGTTGGACATTCAGTACTTC. Translation gives CASSQDALVGLDIQYF.